Below are 9 T cell receptor beta chains sequenced from a single sample in a study of cytotoxic CD8 clonotypes in ibrutinib-treated CLL. Sequencing was performed with immunoSEQ multiplex PCR; in TCRdb, only in-frame clones are kept and a portion is missing. In the table there are 200,000 to 250,000 clones, roughly 79% of which are singletons. The sequencing here drew on PBMCs, taken after 12 months of ibrutinib treatment. All receptors come from a human donor with chronic lymphocytic leukemia.

The rearrangement joins TRBV7-2 to TRBJ2-5, with D perhaps TRBD1 (5 bases). Deletions cut 3 bases from V and 5 bases from J, with 13 bases between. Germline values: CDR1 SGHTA, CDR2 FQGNSA. CDR3 size: 14 residues. The CDR3 DNA sequence: TGTGCCAGCAGCTTCAGGGCCGCAGGCGAGACCCAGTACTTC. This sequence encodes CASSFRAAGETQYF.

The chain recombines TRBV6-1 with TRBJ1-4; 7 bases match TRBD1. The V gene's germline CDR1 is MNHNS and CDR2 SASEGT. The V and J ends lost 6 bases and 3 bases, in that order; junction bases with no gene match: 4. CDR3 length: 14 residues. CDR3 protein: CASRQGPSNEKLFF. The CDR3, as DNA: TGTGCCAGCAGACAGGGGCCGTCTAATGAAAAACTGTTTTTT.

The CDR3 DNA reads TGTGCCAGCAGGGGCGACAGGGGGCGCCAGCCCCAGCATTTT. This gives the protein CASRGDRGRQPQHF. J is TRBJ1-5 and V is TRBV2, with 10 positions matching TRBD1. Germline CDR1 reads SNHLY; CDR2 reads FYNNEI. The trim removed 6 bases at V and 7 bases at J, leaving 6 bases unmatched. There are 14 residues in the CDR3. The entire variable domain, with the rest obtained from reference TRBV2 and TRBJ1-5, is as follows: EPEVTQTPSHQVTQMGQEVILRCVPISNHLYFYWYRQILGQKVEFLVSFYNNEISEKSEIFDDQFSVERPDGSNFTLKIRSTKLEDSAMYFCASRGDRGRQPQHFGDGTRLSIL.

This clone was recorded a few times. CDR3 sequence: CSGYSGVEAFF. CDR3 DNA: TGCAGCGGCTATTCCGGGGTTGAAGCTTTCTTT. This chain links TRBV29-1 with TRBJ1-1; no firm D call. CDR1 is SQVTM and CDR2 is ANQGSEA in the germline V gene. Trimming took off 7 bases at V and 7 bases at J, with 13 bases between the two ends. The CDR3 consists of 11 residues.

V is TRBV30 and J is TRBJ1-1; D is undetermined. V was pared by 4 bases and J by 1 base, with 7 bases between. The CDR3 sequence is 12 residues long. The germline CDR1 and CDR2 sequences are GTSNPN and SVGIG (reference sequence). CDR3 coding DNA: TGTGCCTGGAAAAATACGAACACTGAAGCTTTCTTT. Translation: CAWKNTNTEAFF.

The V call is TRBV27, the J call TRBJ2-7; 10 bases map to TRBD2. CDR1 and CDR2 (germline): MNHEY, SMNVEV (reference sequence). The CDR3 is 16 amino acids. V lost 1 base, J lost 6 bases, and 9 bases stayed unmatched. The CDR3 reads CASSLWASGGSGEQYF. The CDR3 DNA sequence: TGTGCCAGCAGTTTATGGGCTAGCGGGGGATCTGGCGAGCAGTACTTC.

To note about this clone: The sample carries other DNA sequences with the same CDR3. The CDR3 bases are TGCGCCAGCAGCCTGCGGGCGTCGAACACCGGGGAGCTGTTTTTT. This translates into CASSLRASNTGELFF. The genes are TRBV5-1 and TRBJ2-2, with D possibly TRBD2 on 5 matching bases. The CDR3 covers 15 residues. CDR1 is SGHRS and CDR2 is YFSETQ in the germline V gene. V lost 4 bases and J lost 0, with 10 bases in between.

The chain links TRBV11-2 to TRBJ1-5; D is undetermined. CDR1 and CDR2 from the germline V gene are SGHAT and FQNNGV. Trimming left V 1 base short and J 0 bases short, with 7 bases between. The CDR3 contains 15 residues. CDR3 bases: TGTGCCAGCAGCTTAGGACACTATAGCAATCAGCCCCAGCATTTT. This gives the protein CASSLGHYSNQPQHF.

The rearrangement uses TRBV6-5 and TRBJ2-7; D might be TRBD2 (5 bases). The CDR3 loop spans 14 amino acids. Trimming stripped 0 bases from V and 5 bases from J, with 11 bases between. CDR1 MNHEY and CDR2 SVGAGI come from the germline V gene. CDR3 in amino acids: CASSYSEGENEQYF. CDR3 coding DNA: TGTGCCAGCAGTTACTCAGAGGGCGAGAACGAGCAGTACTTC.